The clone carrying this T cell receptor (beta chain) appeared a few times. A second PCR, run for about 7 to 11 cycles, used a sample-barcoded 5' primer plus a J-beta primer mix. Each CDR3 protein gets one entry after TCRdb re-called the 5' RACE reads with MiXCR. The table lists about 1.6 million distinct CDR3 sequences, about 31% of them singletons. Ten milliliters of peripheral blood were drawn from each donor into EDTA-treated tubes. The data derive from a study of blood T cells in healthy people across ages. Study at large: Template switching retrieved approximately one barcoded beta molecule for each two T cells.

The germline V gene has CDR1 MNHNS and CDR2 SASEGT. CDR3 length: 15 residues. Unmatched junction bases numbered 8, after V lost 6 bases and J lost 7 bases. Sequencing input: blood. The chain combines TRBV6-1 with TRBJ2-1; TRBD2 matches at 11 bases. The origin of this receptor is a woman in her thirties in good health. Written as DNA, the CDR3 is TGTGCCAGCAGGGAACTAGCGGGAGTTTGGAATGAGCAGTTCTTC. This gives the protein CASRELAGVWNEQFF.